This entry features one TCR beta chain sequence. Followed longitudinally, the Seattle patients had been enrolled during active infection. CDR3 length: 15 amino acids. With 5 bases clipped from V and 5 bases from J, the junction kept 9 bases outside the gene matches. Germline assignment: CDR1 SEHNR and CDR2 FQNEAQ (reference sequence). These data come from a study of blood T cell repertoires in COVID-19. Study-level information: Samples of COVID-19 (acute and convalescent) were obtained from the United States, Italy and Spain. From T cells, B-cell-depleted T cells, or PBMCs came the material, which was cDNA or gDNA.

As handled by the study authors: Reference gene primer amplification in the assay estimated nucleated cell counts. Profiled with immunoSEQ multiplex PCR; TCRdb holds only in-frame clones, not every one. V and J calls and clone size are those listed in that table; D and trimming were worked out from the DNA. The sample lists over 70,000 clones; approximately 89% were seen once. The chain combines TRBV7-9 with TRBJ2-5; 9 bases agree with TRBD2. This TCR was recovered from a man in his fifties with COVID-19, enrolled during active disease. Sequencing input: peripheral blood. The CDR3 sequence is CASSLSGSQGETQYF. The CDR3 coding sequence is TGTGCCAGCAGCCTTAGCGGGAGTCAGGGCGAGACCCAGTACTTC.